This T cell receptor (beta chain) was profiled in a study of CD8 T cells in ankylosing spondylitis. General observations from the study: Disease-linked clones displayed a CD8+ phenotype and appeared relatively rarely in peripheral blood. For ankylosing spondylitis blood, a TCR beta motif of several highly homologous variants appeared characteristic. Enrichment of disease-linked clones was reportedly significant in matched ankylosing spondylitis synovial fluid.

Making use of molecular barcodes, quantitative 5'-RACE generated TCR beta libraries. A single record per CDR3 protein comes from TCRdb applying MiXCR to the 5' RACE reads. The table records approximately 550,000 distinct CDR3 sequences, 9.5% to 15% of them present only once. The germline V and J ends were trimmed by 8 bases and 11 bases, with 19 bases remaining between them. CDR3 length: 13 amino acids. This clonotype was found a few times. Its antigen is unknown. This TCR came from a male donor with ankylosing spondylitis. V and J are TRBV12-3 or TRBV12-4 and TRBJ1-5; no firm D call. Specimen: blood, either unsorted or a sorted T cell fraction (not recorded which). CDR3 sequence: CASRGPVMSSQHF. In DNA, the CDR3 is TGTGCCAGCCGAGGGCCGGTTATGAGTTCCCAGCATTTT.